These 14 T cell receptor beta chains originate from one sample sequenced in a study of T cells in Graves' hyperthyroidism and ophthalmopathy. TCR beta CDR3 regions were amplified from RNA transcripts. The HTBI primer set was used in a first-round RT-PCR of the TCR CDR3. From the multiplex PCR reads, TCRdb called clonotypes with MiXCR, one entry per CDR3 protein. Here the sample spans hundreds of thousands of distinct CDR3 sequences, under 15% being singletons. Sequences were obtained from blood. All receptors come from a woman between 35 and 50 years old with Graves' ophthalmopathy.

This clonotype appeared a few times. CDR3: CASSLDAGANTGELFF. CDR3 DNA sequence: TGCGCCAGCAGCTTGGACGCGGGGGCGAACACCGGGGAGCTGTTTTTT. The chain has TRBV5-1 and TRBJ2-2; TRBD2 agrees at 7 bases. Germline CDR1 and CDR2: SGHRS and YFSETQ. After removal of 0 bases from V and 0 bases from J, the junction contained 2 bases not matched to a gene. The CDR3 has 16 amino acids.

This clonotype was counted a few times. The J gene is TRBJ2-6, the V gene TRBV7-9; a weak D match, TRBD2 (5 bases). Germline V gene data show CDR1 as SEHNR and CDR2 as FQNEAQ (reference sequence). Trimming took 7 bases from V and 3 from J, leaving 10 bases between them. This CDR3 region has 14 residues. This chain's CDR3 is CASMEANGANVLTF. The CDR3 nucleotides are TGTGCCAGCATGGAGGCGAATGGGGCCAACGTCCTGACTTTC. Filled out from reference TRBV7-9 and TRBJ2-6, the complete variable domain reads DTGVSQNPRHKITKRGQNVTFRCDPISEHNRLYWYRQTLGQGPEFLTYFQNEAQLEKSRLLSDRFSAERPKGSFSTLEIQRTEQGDSAMYLCASMEANGANVLTFGAGSRLTVL.

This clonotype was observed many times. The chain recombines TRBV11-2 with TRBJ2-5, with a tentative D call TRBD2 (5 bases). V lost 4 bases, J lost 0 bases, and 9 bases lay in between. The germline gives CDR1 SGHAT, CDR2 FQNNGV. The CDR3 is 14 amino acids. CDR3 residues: CASSSGLNQETQYF. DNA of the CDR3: TGTGCCAGCAGCTCAGGACTCAACCAAGAGACCCAGTACTTC.

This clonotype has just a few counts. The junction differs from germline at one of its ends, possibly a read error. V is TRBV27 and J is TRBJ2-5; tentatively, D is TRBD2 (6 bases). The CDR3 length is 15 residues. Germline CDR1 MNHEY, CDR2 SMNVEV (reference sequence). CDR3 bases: TGTGCCGGCAGTTTAGTCGGGAGACATCAAGAGACCCAGTACTTC. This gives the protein CAGSLVGRHQETQYF.

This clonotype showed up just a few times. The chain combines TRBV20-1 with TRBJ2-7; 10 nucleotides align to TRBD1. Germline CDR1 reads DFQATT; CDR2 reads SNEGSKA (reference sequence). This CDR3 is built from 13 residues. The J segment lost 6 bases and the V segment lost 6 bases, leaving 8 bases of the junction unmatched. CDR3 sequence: CSARTGGPGEQYF. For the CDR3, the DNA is TGCAGTGCCCGGACAGGGGGGCCTGGCGAGCAGTACTTC.

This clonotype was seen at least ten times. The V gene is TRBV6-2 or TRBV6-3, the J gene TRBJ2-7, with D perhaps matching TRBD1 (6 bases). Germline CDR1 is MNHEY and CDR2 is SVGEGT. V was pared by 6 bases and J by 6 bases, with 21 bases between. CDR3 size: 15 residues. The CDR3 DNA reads TGTGCCAGCAGCTTTTCTTGGACAGCGTGGGTCGAGCAGTACTTC. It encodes CASSFSWTAWVEQYF.

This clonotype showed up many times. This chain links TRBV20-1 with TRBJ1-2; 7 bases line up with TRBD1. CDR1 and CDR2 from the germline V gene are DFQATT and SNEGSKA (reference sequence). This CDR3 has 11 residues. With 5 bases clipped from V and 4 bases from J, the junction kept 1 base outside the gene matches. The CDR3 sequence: CSAWDSYGYTF. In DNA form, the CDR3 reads TGCAGTGCTTGGGACAGCTATGGCTACACCTTC.

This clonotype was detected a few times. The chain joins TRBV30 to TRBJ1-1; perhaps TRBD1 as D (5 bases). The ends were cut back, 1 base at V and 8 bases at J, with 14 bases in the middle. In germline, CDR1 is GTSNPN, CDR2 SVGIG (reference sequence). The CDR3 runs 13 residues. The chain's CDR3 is CAWSAGGVMEAFF. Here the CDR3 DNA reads TGTGCCTGGAGTGCTGGGGGGGTCATGGAAGCTTTCTTT.

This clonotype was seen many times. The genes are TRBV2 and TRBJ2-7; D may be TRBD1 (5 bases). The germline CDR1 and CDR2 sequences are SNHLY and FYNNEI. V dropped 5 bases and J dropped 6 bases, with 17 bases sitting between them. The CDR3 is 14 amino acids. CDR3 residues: CASSSVVGAGEQYF. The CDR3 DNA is TGTGCCAGCAGTTCTGTGGTTGGGGCAGGCGAGCAGTACTTC.

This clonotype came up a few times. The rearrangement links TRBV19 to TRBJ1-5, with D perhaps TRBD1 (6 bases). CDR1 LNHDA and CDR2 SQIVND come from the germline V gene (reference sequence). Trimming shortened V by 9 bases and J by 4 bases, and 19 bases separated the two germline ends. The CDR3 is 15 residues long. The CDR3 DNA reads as TGTGCCAGCACCCCCCAACAGGGACCTAATCAGCCCCAGCATTTT. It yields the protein CASTPQQGPNQPQHF.

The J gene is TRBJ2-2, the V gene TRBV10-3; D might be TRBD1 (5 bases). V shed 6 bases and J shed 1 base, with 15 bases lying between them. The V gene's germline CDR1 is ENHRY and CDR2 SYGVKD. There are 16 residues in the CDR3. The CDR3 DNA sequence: TGTGCCATCAGGACCGATATAGGGGAGAACACCGGGGAGCTGTTTTTT. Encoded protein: CAIRTDIGENTGELFF.

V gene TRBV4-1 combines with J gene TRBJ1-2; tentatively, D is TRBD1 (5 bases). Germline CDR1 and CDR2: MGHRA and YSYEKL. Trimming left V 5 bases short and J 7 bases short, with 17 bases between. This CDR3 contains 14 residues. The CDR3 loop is CASSERGESSGYTF. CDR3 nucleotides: TGCGCCAGCAGCGAACGAGGGGAATCCAGTGGCTACACCTTC.

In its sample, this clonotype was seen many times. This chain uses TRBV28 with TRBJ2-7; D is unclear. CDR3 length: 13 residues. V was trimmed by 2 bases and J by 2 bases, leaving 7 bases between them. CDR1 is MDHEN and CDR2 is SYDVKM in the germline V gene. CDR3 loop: CASSLAEPYEQYF. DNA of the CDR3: TGTGCCAGCAGTTTAGCGGAGCCCTACGAGCAGTACTTC.

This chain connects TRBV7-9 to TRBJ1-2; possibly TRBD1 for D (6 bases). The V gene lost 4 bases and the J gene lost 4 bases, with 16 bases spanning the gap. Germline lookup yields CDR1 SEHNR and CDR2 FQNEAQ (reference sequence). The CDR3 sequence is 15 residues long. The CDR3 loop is CASSSGTREVYGYTF. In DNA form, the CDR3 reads TGTGCCAGCAGCTCCGGGACAAGGGAGGTCTATGGCTACACCTTC.